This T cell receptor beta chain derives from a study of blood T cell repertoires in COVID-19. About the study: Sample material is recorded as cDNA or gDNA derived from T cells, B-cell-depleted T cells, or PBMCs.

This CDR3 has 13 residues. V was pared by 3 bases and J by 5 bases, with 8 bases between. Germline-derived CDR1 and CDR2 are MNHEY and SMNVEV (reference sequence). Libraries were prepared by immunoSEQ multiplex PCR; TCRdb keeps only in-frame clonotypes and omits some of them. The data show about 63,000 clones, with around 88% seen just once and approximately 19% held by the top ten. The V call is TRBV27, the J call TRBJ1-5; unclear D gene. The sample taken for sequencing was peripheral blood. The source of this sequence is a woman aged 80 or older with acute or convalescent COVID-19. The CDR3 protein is CASSLDYDQPQHF. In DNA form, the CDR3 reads TGTGCCAGCAGTTTGGACTACGATCAGCCCCAGCATTTT.